This T cell receptor (beta chain) originates from a study of blood T cell repertoires in COVID-19. V lost 2 bases and J 4 bases, leaving 14 bases between the germline ends. The CDR3 contains 15 residues. CDR1 is LGHDT, CDR2 YNNKEL, per germline (reference sequence). The method was immunoSEQ multiplex PCR; TCRdb's version includes in-frame clones alone and lacks a portion of them. Of roughly 400,000 clones detected, around 87% appear once; the ten largest clones hold 2.3%. J is TRBJ1-2 and V is TRBV3-1 (or the pseudogene TRBV3-2), with D perhaps TRBD1 (5 bases). Material for sequencing was peripheral blood. This TCR was sampled from a woman in her sixties with COVID-19, enrolled during active disease. In DNA, the CDR3 is TGTGCCAGCAGCCAATCGGGGGAACAGCTCTATGGCTACACCTTC. It encodes CASSQSGEQLYGYTF.